Below are 27 T cell receptor beta chains sequenced from a single sample in a study of T-cell reconstitution after alpha-beta-depleted transplantation in children. Unique molecular identifiers were incorporated into the prepared TCRbeta library. In TCRdb, the PCR reads were re-called with MiXCR into one record per CDR3 protein. The sample contains around 450,000 distinct CDR3 sequences, 43% of which appear only once. The specimen was PBMCs, collected before TCRalphabeta/CD19-depleted stem cell transplant. These receptors were taken from a girl aged 2 to 10 with aplastic anemia, due to receive a stem cell transplant.

The rearrangement uses TRBV6-5 and TRBJ2-1, with 13 bases identical to TRBD2. The length of the CDR3 is 15 residues. Trimming at V came to 4 bases and at J to 10 bases, leaving 7 bases not matched to a gene. Germline-derived CDR1 and CDR2 are MNHEY and SVGAGI. In DNA, the CDR3 is TGTGCCAGCAGTTGGACCGGACTAGCGGGAGAGGAGCAGTTCTTC. Amino acids: CASSWTGLAGEEQFF.

V usage is TRBV6-6 and J usage is TRBJ1-2; D perhaps matches TRBD1 (6 bases). Trimming stripped 11 bases from V and 7 bases from J, with 17 bases between. This CDR3 is built from 12 residues. The germline gives CDR1 MNHNY, CDR2 SVGAGI (reference sequence). Here the CDR3 DNA reads TGTGCCGCCTCTCTGGGGGCAGGTGGCTACACCTTC. It is translated as CAASLGAGGYTF.

On this clonotype itself: It may be a read error: a sequence one base away is much more abundant. The chain combines TRBV28 with TRBJ2-1; 9 bases match TRBD2. The CDR3 is 15 amino acids. Germline V gene sequence: CDR1 MDHEN, CDR2 SYDVKM. The CDR3 sequence: CASSPGKREVNEQLF. Here the CDR3 DNA reads TGTGCCAGCAGTCCGGGGAAGCGGGAGGTAAATGAGCAGCTCTTC.

This clonotype has at least ten counts. The rearrangement links TRBV27 to TRBJ2-7; D is unresolved. CDR1 MNHEY and CDR2 SMNVEV come from the germline V gene (reference sequence). Trimming left V 2 bases short and J 3 bases short, with 8 bases between. This CDR3 has 13 residues. The CDR3 nucleotides read TGTGCCAGCAGTTTAACTGTTTTCTACGAGCAGTACTTC. Translation: CASSLTVFYEQYF.

The sample holds many counts of this clonotype. V gene TRBV5-5 combines with J gene TRBJ1-5; 8 bases are shared with TRBD1. V lost 4 bases and J lost 6; bases outside the gene matches: 6. CDR3 length: 14 residues. The germline V gene encodes CDR1 SGHKS and CDR2 YYEKEE (reference sequence). The CDR3 DNA reads as TGTGCCAGCAGCCATGACAGGGGTGGTCAGCCCCAGCATTTT. This translates into CASSHDRGGQPQHF.

The chain combines TRBV3-1 with TRBJ1-1; perhaps TRBD1 as D (6 bases). Germline assignment: CDR1 LGHDT and CDR2 YNNKEL (reference sequence). The CDR3 sequence is 15 residues long. The germline V and J ends were trimmed by 3 bases and 4 bases, with 15 bases remaining between them. CDR3 residues: CASSQGAGRGTEAFF. As DNA, the CDR3 is TGTGCCAGCAGCCAGGGGGCCGGGCGGGGCACTGAAGCTTTCTTT.

On this clonotype: Because it lacks the conserved phenylalanine or tryptophan at the end, this CDR3 is likely a read error. The chain joins TRBV5-1 to TRBJ1-3, with D hard to call. The CDR3 loop spans 15 amino acids. V dropped 0 bases and J dropped 0 bases, with 7 bases sitting between them. Per the germline V gene, CDR1 is SGHRS and CDR2 is YFSETQ. The CDR3 bases are TGCGCCAGCAGCTTGGGGCCGAGCTCTGGAAACACCATATATATT. As protein: CASSLGPSSGNTIYI.

This clonotype was counted ten times or more. The V gene is TRBV5-1, the J gene TRBJ2-1; 11 bases map to TRBD2. The germline V gene encodes CDR1 SGHRS and CDR2 YFSETQ. V lost 4 bases and J lost 0; bases outside the gene matches: 6. This CDR3 is built from 17 residues. The DNA of the CDR3 is TGCGCCAGCAGCGACGGACTAGCGGGTAGCTCCTACAATGAGCAGTTCTTC. It codes for CASSDGLAGSSYNEQFF. Looking up the rest from reference TRBV5-1 and TRBJ2-1 gives the full variable domain: KAGVTQTPRYLIKTRGQQVTLSCSPISGHRSVSWYQQTPGQGLQFLFEYFSETQRNKGNFPGRFSGRQFSNSRSEMNVSTLELGDSALYLCASSDGLAGSSYNEQFFGPGTRLTVL.

This chain connects TRBV6-2 or TRBV6-3 to TRBJ2-1; D is uncertain. Germline V CDR1 and CDR2: MNHEY, SVGEGT. The CDR3 length is 13 residues. V was trimmed by 0 bases and J by 9 bases, leaving 9 bases between them. This CDR3 reads CASSYSILGEQFF. The CDR3, as DNA: TGTGCCAGCAGTTACTCGATCTTAGGTGAGCAGTTCTTC.

This sequence joins TRBV20-1 and TRBJ1-2; 7 bases match TRBD1. Losses at the gene ends were 2 bases for V and 4 bases for J; bases not matched to a gene: 7. The CDR3 has 14 residues. Germline CDR1 reads DFQATT; CDR2 reads SNEGSKA (reference sequence). CDR3 amino acids: CSARPSQGSYGYTF. The CDR3 DNA follows: TGCAGTGCTAGACCATCACAGGGGAGCTATGGCTACACCTTC.

The chain recombines TRBV20-1 with TRBJ2-1; D is possibly TRBD2 (6 bases). Per germline, CDR1 DFQATT and CDR2 SNEGSKA (reference sequence). The CDR3 spans 13 residues. With 3 bases removed from V and 6 bases from J, the gap between germline ends came to 12 bases. CDR3 loop: CSARDGSSNEQFF. The CDR3 coding sequence is TGCAGTGCTAGGGACGGGAGTTCCAATGAGCAGTTCTTC.

The chain employs TRBV20-1 and TRBJ2-7; TRBD2 might be the D (6 bases). Germline CDR1 reads DFQATT; CDR2 reads SNEGSKA (reference sequence). This CDR3 contains 14 residues. The CDR3 DNA reads TGCAGCGGGAAGGCTAACGCAGCGGGCTACGAGCAGTACTTC. It yields the protein CSGKANAAGYEQYF.

The V and J genes are TRBV20-1 and TRBJ2-1; possibly TRBD1 for D (5 bases). The length of the CDR3 is 16 residues. The ends were cut back, 2 bases at V and 8 bases at J, with 22 bases in the middle. Germline-derived CDR1 and CDR2 are DFQATT and SNEGSKA (reference sequence). The CDR3 DNA sequence: TGCAGTGCTAGACCTACCGAGCTAAGGGGTCGCGATGAGCAGTTCTTC. It translates to CSARPTELRGRDEQFF.

The chain uses TRBV4-1 and TRBJ2-1; D is undetermined. This CDR3 has 14 amino acids. Trimming stripped 3 bases from V and 3 bases from J, with 9 bases between. The germline gives CDR1 MGHRA, CDR2 YSYEKL. The CDR3 spells CASSQEISYNEQFF. The CDR3, as DNA: TGCGCCAGCAGCCAGGAGATTAGCTACAATGAGCAGTTCTTC.

The chain has TRBV6-2 or TRBV6-3 and TRBJ2-3; D possibly corresponds to TRBD2 (6 bases). This CDR3 spans 14 amino acids. Germline CDR1 reads MNHEY; CDR2 reads SVGEGT. V was cut by 2 bases and J by 4 bases, with 10 bases left in between. In DNA, the CDR3 is TGTGCCAGCAGTTACCGGGGGACCCCAGATACGCAGTATTTT. Encoded protein: CASSYRGTPDTQYF.

This clonotype came up a few times. Here the CDR3 DNA reads TGTGCCAGCAGTCCCCATCAGGGGAAGGTCGAGACCCAGTACTTC. It translates to CASSPHQGKVETQYF. The V gene is TRBV28, the J gene TRBJ2-5, with D perhaps TRBD1 (6 bases). In germline, CDR1 is MDHEN, CDR2 SYDVKM. V shed 5 bases and J shed 5 bases, with 18 bases lying between them. The CDR3 has 15 amino acids.

Details on this clonotype: A much larger clone differs by one base, so this may be a read error. The chain has TRBV24-1 and TRBJ2-2; D might be TRBD2 (5 bases). The V gene's germline CDR1 is KGHDR and CDR2 SFDVKD. This CDR3 has 12 amino acids. CDR3 nucleotide sequence: TGTGCCACCAGTGATTTTTCCGGGGAGCCGTTTTTT. Its protein is CATSDFSGEPFF.

This chain links TRBV5-1 with TRBJ2-3; D call uncertain. CDR3 length equals 17 residues. Germline V gives CDR1 SGHRS, CDR2 YFSETQ. The germline V and J ends were trimmed by 4 bases and 0 bases, with 18 bases remaining between them. DNA of the CDR3: TGCGCCAGCAGCCTGGCGGCGACTGGTACTAGCACAGATACGCAGTATTTT. Residues: CASSLAATGTSTDTQYF. The whole variable domain, remainder taken from reference TRBV5-1 and TRBJ2-3, is KAGVTQTPRYLIKTRGQQVTLSCSPISGHRSVSWYQQTPGQGLQFLFEYFSETQRNKGNFPGRFSGRQFSNSRSEMNVSTLELGDSALYLCASSLAATGTSTDTQYFGPGTRLTVL.

The chain combines TRBV29-1 with TRBJ2-1; unclear D gene. The CDR3 has 15 amino acids. Germline V CDR1 and CDR2: SQVTM, ANQGSEA. The V and J ends lost 4 bases and 0 bases respectively, with 13 bases between them. CDR3 residues: CSVVGTPSSYNEQFF. In nucleotides, the CDR3 is TGCAGCGTTGTCGGCACACCCAGCTCCTACAATGAGCAGTTCTTC.

The chain carries TRBV7-2 and TRBJ2-7, with 7 bases aligning to TRBD2. Germline CDR1 SGHTA, CDR2 FQGNSA. The V segment lost 5 bases and the J segment 8 bases; nucleotides outside the gene matches: 12. The CDR3 sequence is 14 residues long. The CDR3 region is CASSPGGGGKKQYF. The CDR3 DNA follows: TGTGCCAGCAGCCCGGGGGGTGGGGGTAAAAAGCAGTACTTC.

This sequence joins TRBV12-3 or TRBV12-4 and TRBJ1-5, with D unresolved. This CDR3 has 13 residues. V lost 2 bases and J lost 7, with 9 bases in between. As DNA, the CDR3 is TGTGCCAGCAGTTTACGGGAGGGACAGCCCCAGCATTTT. Its translation: CASSLREGQPQHF.

This clonotype occurred a few times. The chain carries TRBV7-3 and TRBJ2-1; D gene unclear. Germline CDR1 is SGHTA and CDR2 is FQGTGA. The V end was cut by 1 base, the J end by 0 bases, with 4 bases between. The CDR3 consists of 14 residues. The CDR3: CASSLMGSYNEQFF. CDR3 sequence (DNA): TGTGCCAGCAGCTTAATGGGCTCCTACAATGAGCAGTTCTTC.

This clonotype was seen more than once but under ten times. The rearrangement joins TRBV12-3 or TRBV12-4 to TRBJ2-4, with 10 bases identical to TRBD2. Trimming at V came to 2 bases and at J to 7 bases, leaving 20 bases not matched to a gene. The CDR3 consists of 20 residues. The CDR3 DNA follows: TGTGCCAGCAGTTTAATTGCAGCGGGAGGGCCCAGTTTACGTCGGAACATTCAGTACTTC. Protein sequence: CASSLIAAGGPSLRRNIQYF.

The chain carries TRBV20-1 and TRBJ1-2; maybe TRBD1 (5 bases). Trimming removed 3 bases at V and 4 bases at J, with 21 bases between. CDR1 is DFQATT, CDR2 SNEGSKA, per germline (reference sequence). The CDR3 loop spans 16 amino acids. The chain's CDR3 is CSASGGEVQAGYGYTF. The CDR3 nucleotides are TGCAGTGCTAGTGGGGGGGAGGTACAGGCCGGCTATGGCTACACCTTC.

This clonotype was seen many times. The CDR3 is CASSYLQAPYNEQFF. The CDR3 region has the DNA TGTGCCAGCAGTTACCTTCAGGCGCCCTACAATGAGCAGTTCTTC. This chain joins TRBV6-5 and TRBJ2-1, with D unresolved. The CDR3 contains 15 residues. Looked up from germline, CDR1 is MNHEY and CDR2 is SVGAGI. Trimming removed 2 bases at V and 2 bases at J, with 10 bases between.

This sequence joins TRBV30 and TRBJ2-5; D gene ambiguous. CDR1 and CDR2 from the germline V gene are GTSNPN and SVGIG (reference sequence). The CDR3 totals 13 residues. The V end was cut by 0 bases, the J end by 2 bases, with 7 bases between. The CDR3 loop reads CAWSVSEQETQYF. The CDR3 DNA follows: TGTGCCTGGAGTGTATCGGAACAAGAGACCCAGTACTTC.

This rearrangement joins TRBV5-1 to TRBJ2-1; either TRBD1 or TRBD2 may fit D (5 bases each). Trimming took 7 bases from V and 4 from J, leaving 21 bases between them. Per germline, CDR1 SGHRS and CDR2 YFSETQ. This CDR3 has 16 residues. CDR3 loop: CASGGWGEEGYNEQFF. The CDR3 DNA reads TGCGCCAGCGGGGGATGGGGTGAAGAGGGATACAATGAGCAGTTCTTC.